This T cell receptor beta chain was sequenced for a study of CD8 T cells in ankylosing spondylitis. The study's findings and limits: Ankylosing spondylitis blood appeared to carry a characteristic TCR beta motif of roughly 8 highly homologous variants.

Germline V CDR1 and CDR2: DFQATT, SNEGSKA (reference sequence). This CDR3 region has 15 residues. V was shortened by 7 bases and J by 0 bases, with 15 bases between the two germline ends. At least ten counts were recorded for this clonotype. Its antigen remains unidentified. Making use of molecular barcodes, quantitative 5'-RACE generated TCR beta libraries. TCRdb re-called the 5' RACE reads with MiXCR, one entry per CDR3 protein. The sample shows over 200,000 distinct CDR3 sequences, 10% of them seen only once. The TCR comes from a male donor with ankylosing spondylitis or in good health (not recorded which). The genes are TRBV20-1 and TRBJ2-2; D perhaps matches TRBD2 (6 bases). Sequencing input: blood, either unsorted or a sorted T cell fraction (not recorded which). This CDR3 is CSGHGGVSNTGELFF. The CDR3 DNA follows: TGCAGTGGCCACGGGGGAGTCTCGAACACCGGGGAGCTGTTTTTT.